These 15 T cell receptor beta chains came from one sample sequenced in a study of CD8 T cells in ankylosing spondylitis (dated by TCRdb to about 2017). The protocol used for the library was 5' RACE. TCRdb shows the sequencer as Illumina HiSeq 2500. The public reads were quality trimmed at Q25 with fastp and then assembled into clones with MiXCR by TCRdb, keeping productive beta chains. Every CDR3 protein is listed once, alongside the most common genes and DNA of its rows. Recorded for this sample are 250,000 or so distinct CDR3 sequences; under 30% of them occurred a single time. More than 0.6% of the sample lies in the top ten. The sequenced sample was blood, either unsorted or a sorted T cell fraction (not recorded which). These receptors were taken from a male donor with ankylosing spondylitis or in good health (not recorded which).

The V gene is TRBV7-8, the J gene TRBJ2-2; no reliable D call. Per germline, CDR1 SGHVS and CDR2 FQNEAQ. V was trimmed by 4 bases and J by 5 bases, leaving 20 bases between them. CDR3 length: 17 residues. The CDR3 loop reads CASSSVDTPRETGELFF. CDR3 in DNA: TGTGCCAGCAGCTCAGTTGACACCCCGAGAGAAACCGGGGAGCTGTTTTTT.

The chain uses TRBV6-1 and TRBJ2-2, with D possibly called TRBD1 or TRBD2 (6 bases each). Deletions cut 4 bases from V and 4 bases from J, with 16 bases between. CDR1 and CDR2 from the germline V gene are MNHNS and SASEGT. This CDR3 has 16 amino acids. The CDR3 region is CASSAKGGRVTGELFF. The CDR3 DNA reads TGTGCCAGCAGTGCGAAGGGGGGAAGGGTCACCGGGGAGCTGTTTTTT.

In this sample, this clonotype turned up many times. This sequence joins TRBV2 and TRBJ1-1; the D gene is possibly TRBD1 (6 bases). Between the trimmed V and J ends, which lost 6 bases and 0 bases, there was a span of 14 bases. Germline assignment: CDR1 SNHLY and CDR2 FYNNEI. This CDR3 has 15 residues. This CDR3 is CASRVDRTMNTEAFF. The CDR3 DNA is TGTGCCAGCAGAGTAGACAGGACCATGAACACTGAAGCTTTCTTT.

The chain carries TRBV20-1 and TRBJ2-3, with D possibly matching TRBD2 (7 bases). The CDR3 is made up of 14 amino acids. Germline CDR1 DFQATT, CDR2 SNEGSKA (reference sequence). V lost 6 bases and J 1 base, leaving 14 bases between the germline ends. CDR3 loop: CSALRGGGTDTQYF. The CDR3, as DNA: TGCAGTGCCCTGAGGGGGGGGGGCACAGATACGCAGTATTTT.

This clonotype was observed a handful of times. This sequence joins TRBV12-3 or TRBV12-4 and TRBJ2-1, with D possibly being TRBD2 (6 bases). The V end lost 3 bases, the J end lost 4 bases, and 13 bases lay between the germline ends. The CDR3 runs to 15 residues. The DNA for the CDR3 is TGTGCCAGCAGTTTTTCTCCCGGGGGATACAATGAGCAGTTCTTC. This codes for CASSFSPGGYNEQFF.

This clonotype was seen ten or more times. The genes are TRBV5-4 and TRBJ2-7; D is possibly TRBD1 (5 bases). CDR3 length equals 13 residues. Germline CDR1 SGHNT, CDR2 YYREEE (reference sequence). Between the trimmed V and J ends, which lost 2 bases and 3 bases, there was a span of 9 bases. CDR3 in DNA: TGTGCCAGCAGCTTCCGAGACAGCTACGAGCAGTACTTC. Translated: CASSFRDSYEQYF.

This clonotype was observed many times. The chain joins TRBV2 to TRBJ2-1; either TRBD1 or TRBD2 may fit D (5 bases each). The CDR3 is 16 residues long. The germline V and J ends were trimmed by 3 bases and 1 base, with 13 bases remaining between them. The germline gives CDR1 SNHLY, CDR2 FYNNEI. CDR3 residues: CASSDPGRKSYNEQFF. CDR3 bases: TGTGCCAGCAGTGACCCGGGACGGAAGTCCTACAATGAGCAGTTCTTC.

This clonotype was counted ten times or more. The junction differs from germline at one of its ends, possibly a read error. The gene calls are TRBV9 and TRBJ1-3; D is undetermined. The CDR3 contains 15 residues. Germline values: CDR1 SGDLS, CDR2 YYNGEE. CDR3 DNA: TGTGCCAGCAGCGTAGAGGCTCGGCCTGGAAACACCACATATTTT. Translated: CASSVEARPGNTTYF.

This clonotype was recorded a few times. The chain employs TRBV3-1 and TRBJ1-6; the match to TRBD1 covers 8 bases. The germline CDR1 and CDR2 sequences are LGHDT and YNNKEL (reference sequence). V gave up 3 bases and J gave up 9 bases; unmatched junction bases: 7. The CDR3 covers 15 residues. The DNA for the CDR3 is TGTGCCAGCAGCCAGGACAGGGCCCTGGGTTCACCCCTCCACTTT. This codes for CASSQDRALGSPLHF.

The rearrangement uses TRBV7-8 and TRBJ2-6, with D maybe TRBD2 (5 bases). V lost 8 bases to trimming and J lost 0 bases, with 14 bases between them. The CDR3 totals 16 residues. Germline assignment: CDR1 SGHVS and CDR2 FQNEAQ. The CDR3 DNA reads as TGTGCCAGCCAAGCGGCCATCCTCTCTGGGGCCAACGTCCTGACTTTC. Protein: CASQAAILSGANVLTF.

The CDR3: CATSRRTASTDTQYF. The CDR3 DNA is TGTGCCACCAGCCGCCGGACAGCAAGCACAGATACGCAGTATTTT. J is TRBJ2-3 and V is TRBV24-1; weak D call: TRBD1 (6 bases). Germline V gene sequence: CDR1 KGHDR, CDR2 SFDVKD. V lost 7 bases and J lost 0, with 13 bases in between. The CDR3 extends over 15 amino acids.

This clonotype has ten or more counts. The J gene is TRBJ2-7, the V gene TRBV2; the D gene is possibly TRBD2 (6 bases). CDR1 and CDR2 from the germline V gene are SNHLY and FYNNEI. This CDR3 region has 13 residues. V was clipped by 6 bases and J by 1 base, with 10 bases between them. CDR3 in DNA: TGTGCCAGCAGGGCGGGGCCATCCTACGAGCAGTACTTC. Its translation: CASRAGPSYEQYF.

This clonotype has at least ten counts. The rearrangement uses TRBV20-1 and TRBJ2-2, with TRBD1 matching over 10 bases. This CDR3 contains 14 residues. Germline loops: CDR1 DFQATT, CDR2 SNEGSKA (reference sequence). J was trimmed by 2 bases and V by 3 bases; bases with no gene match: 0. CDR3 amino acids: CSARTGGNTGELFF. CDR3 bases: TGCAGTGCTAGGACAGGGGGCAACACCGGGGAGCTGTTTTTT.

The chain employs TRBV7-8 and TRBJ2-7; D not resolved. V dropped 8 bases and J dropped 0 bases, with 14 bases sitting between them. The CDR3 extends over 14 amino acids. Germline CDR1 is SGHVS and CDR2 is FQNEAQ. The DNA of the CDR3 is TGTGCCAGCGTCCGTGGACCAACCTCCTACGAGCAGTACTTC. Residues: CASVRGPTSYEQYF.

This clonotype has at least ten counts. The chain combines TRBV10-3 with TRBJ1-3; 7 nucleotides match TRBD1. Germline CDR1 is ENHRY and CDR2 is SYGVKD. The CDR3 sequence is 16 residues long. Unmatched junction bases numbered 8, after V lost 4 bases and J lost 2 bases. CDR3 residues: CAISGTTGRAGNTIYF. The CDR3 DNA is TGTGCCATCAGTGGGACGACAGGGAGGGCTGGAAACACCATATATTTT.